Detailed here is one T cell receptor (beta chain). This specimen belongs to a study of shared clonotypes between healthy human individuals. Germline loops: CDR1 SGHAT, CDR2 FQNNGV. V lost 5 bases to trimming and J lost 2 bases, with 13 bases between them. The CDR3 runs to 14 residues. CD45RO-negative cells were positively selected for CCR7, leaving out terminally differentiated effector memory CD45RA+ cells. Each subset's genomic DNA was shared equally among a number of immunoSEQ plates. Only in-frame clones appear in the TCRdb table, and some are missing; sequencing was by immunoSEQ multiplex PCR. The data contain some 740,000 clones, 80% to 95% of them singletons.

The source of this sequence is a man between 25 and 39 years old in good health. Input material: naive CD8+ T cells sorted from blood. The chain has TRBV11-2 and TRBJ2-7; D is unclear. The CDR3 loop is CASSPLGFPYEQYF. CDR3 DNA sequence: TGTGCCAGCAGCCCCCTGGGTTTCCCCTACGAGCAGTACTTC. Looking up the rest from reference TRBV11-2 and TRBJ2-7 gives the full variable domain: EAGVAQSPRYKIIEKRQSVAFWCNPISGHATLYWYQQILGQGPKLLIQFQNNGVVDDSQLPKDRFSAERLKGVDSTLKIQPAKLEDSAVYLCASSPLGFPYEQYFGPGTRLTVT.